This record looks at one TCR beta chain sequence and its context. What it binds is unknown. The trim removed 3 bases at V and 8 bases at J, leaving 6 bases unmatched. Germline CDR1 is MDHEN and CDR2 is SYDVKM. The CDR3 is 15 residues long. The sample is drawn from a study of cytomegalovirus exposure and HLA in healthy donors. Study-wide findings and caveats: Many donors carried some public TCRs, although rarity characterized most TCR sequences. Researchers catalogued over 150 TCR beta chains as cytomegalovirus-associated. Analyzed later, association rates of TCRs varied across HLA loci, with DRB1 most and HLA-C fewest. Cytomegalovirus status was reportedly diagnosed by the classifier with high specificity and sensitivity.

A multiplex PCR was run with 60 Vbeta primers and 13 Jbeta primers. Repertoires were generated with immunoSEQ multiplex PCR, while TCRdb's copy carries only in-frame clones and drops some. Of some 160,000 clones listed, 68% are singletons. This TCR was sampled from a man in his fifties or sixties in good health and CMV-seronegative. The chain uses TRBV28 and TRBJ1-3, with TRBD1 identical over 11 bases. Material: PBMCs. CDR3 in amino acids: CASSLTGQGADTIYF. DNA for the CDR3: TGTGCCAGCAGTTTGACAGGACAGGGGGCGGACACCATATATTTT.